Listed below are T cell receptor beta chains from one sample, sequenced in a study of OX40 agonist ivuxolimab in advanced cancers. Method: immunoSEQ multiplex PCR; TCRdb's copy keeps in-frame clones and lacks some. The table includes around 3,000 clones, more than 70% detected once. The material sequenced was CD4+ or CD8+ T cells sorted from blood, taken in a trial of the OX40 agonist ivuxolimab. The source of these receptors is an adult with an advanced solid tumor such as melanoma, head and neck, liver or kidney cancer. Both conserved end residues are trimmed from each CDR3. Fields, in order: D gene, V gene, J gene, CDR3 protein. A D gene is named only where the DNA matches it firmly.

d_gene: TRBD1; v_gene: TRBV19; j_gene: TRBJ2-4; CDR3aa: ASSNRGRTKNIQY
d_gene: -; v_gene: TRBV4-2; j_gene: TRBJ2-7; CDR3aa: ASSPRSGGETYEQY
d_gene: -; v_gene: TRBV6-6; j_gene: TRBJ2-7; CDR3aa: AVLGSGEQY
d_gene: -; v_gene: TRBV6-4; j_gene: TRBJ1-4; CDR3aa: ASSDRPGGEKLF
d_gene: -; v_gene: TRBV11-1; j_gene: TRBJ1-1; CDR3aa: ASRLPENTEAF
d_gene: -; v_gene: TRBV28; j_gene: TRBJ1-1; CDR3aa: ASSLWNTEAF
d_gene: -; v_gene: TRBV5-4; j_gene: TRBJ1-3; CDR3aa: ASSFRGAPDTIY
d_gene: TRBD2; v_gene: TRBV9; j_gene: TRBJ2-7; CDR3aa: ASSVDVSGNYEQY
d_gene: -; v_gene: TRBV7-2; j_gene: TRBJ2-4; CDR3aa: ASSSSSWGIQY
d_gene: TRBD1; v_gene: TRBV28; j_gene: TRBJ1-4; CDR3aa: ATRGTGGEKLF
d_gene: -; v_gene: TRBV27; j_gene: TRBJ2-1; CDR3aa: ASNPPGPEQF
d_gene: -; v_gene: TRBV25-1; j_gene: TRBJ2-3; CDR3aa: ASSGRGADTQY
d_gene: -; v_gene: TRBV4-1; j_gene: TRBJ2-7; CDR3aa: ASSQVGDIYEQY
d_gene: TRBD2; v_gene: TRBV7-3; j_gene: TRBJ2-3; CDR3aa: ASSPGRAKSDTQY
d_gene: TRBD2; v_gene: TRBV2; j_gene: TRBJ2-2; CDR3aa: ASRTSGTNTGELF
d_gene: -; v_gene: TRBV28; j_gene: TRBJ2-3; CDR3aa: ASSPRFGGRNTDTQY
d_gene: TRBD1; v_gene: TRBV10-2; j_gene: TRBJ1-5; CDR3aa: ASSDRGRGHNQPQH
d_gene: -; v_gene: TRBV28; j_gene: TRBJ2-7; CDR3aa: ASSDRGQGYEQY
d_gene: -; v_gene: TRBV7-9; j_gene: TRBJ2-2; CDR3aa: ASSSGLNTGELF
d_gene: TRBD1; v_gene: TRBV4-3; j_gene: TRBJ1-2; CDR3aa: ASSWGTGSTGYT
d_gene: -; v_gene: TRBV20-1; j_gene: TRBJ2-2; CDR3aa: SAGPGGELF
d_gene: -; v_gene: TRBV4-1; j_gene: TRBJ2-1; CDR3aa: ASSQDWSSYNEQF
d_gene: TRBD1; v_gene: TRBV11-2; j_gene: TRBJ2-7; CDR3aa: ASSSYRGLGEQY
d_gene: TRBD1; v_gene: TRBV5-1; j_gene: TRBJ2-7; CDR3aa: ASAEDRGYEQY
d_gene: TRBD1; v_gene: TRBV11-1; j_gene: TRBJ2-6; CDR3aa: ASSLGTGGSGANVLT